A selection of T cell receptor beta chains follows, all from one sample in a study of T cell repertoires in cytomegalovirus infection. TCRdb called the reads again in MiXCR, with one record for every CDR3 protein. The sample has about 530,000 distinct CDR3 sequences; about a quarter are singletons. The sequencing input was PBMCs. The source of these receptors is a human donor in good health (CMV status not recorded). Some clones in this sample may be carry-over from other donors' samples. Each CDR3 is given with its conserved first and last residue. D genes are given only for firm matches. Clone size, where shown, is once, few, many, or a class for clones that have expanded.

TRBJ2-1	TRBD2	TRBV7-3	-	TGTGCCAGCAGCTTAACACTAGCGGTATACAATGAGCAGTTCTTC	CASSLTLAVYNEQFF
TRBJ2-7	TRBD1	TRBV6-2/TRBV6-3	-	TGTGCCAGCAGACCACAGGGGCGCACGAACGAGCAGTACTTC	CASRPQGRTNEQYF
TRBJ2-1	TRBD2	TRBV12-3/TRBV12-4	-	TGTGCCAGCAGTTTCATCTCAGGGACTAGCGGGAGTAATGAGCAGTTCTTC	CASSFISGTSGSNEQFF
TRBJ1-2	-	TRBV6-1	-	TGTGCCAGCAGGGCCGGAACTACCGAAAACTATGGCTACACCTTC	CASRAGTTENYGYTF
TRBJ1-2	TRBD1	TRBV7-8	-	TGTGCCAGCAGCGGACCGGGACAGGCAACAGGTGGCTACACCTTC	CASSGPGQATGGYTF
TRBJ2-3	-	TRBV24-1	few	TGTGCCACCGAAGGACAGAGCACAGATACGCAGTATTTT	CATEGQSTDTQYF
TRBJ2-2	-	TRBV7-2	many	TGTGCCAGCAGCTTCCAGGCAAACACCGGGGAGCTGTTTTTT	CASSFQANTGELFF
TRBJ2-5	TRBD1	TRBV7-3	-	TGTGCCAGCAGCCAATGGACAGGGAAAGAGACCCAGTACTTC	CASSQWTGKETQYF
TRBJ2-3	-	TRBV7-9	-	TGTGCCAGCAGCTTAGACGGCCCCACAGATACGCAGTATTTT	CASSLDGPTDTQYF
TRBJ2-3	TRBD2	TRBV27	-	TGTGCCAGCAGTCTCCTGTCTACTAGCGGGAGTCAGACAGATACGCAGTATTTT	CASSLLSTSGSQTDTQYF
TRBJ1-6	TRBD1	TRBV19	many	TGTGCCAGTAGTGGAAGGACAGGGGGGCCTAATTCACCCCTCCACTTT	CASSGRTGGPNSPLHF
TRBJ1-1	TRBD1	TRBV12-3/TRBV12-4	-	TGTGCCAGCAAGACCGGGACAGGGAACACTGAAGCTTTCTTT	CASKTGTGNTEAFF
TRBJ2-3	TRBD2	TRBV7-2	-	TGTGCCAGCAGCTCTCTCCCTACGGGAGGGCCGACAGTGGGTACGCAGTATTTT	CASSSLPTGGPTVGTQYF
TRBJ2-2	TRBD2	TRBV12-3/TRBV12-4	few	TGTGCCAGCAGATTAGCGGGGGGGTACACCGGGGAGCTGTTTTTT	CASRLAGGYTGELFF
TRBJ2-5	-	TRBV3-1	few	TGTGCCAGCAGCCAACACGTACAAGAGACCCAGTACTTC	CASSQHVQETQYF
TRBJ1-5	-	TRBV19	few	TGTGCCAGTAGTAGACTCCCGACAGGAGGCAATCAGCCCCAGCATTTT	CASSRLPTGGNQPQHF
TRBJ1-5	-	TRBV28	few	TGTGCCAGCACTACAGGAGGTCAGCCCCAGCATTTT	CASTTGGQPQHF
TRBJ1-4	-	TRBV7-9	-	TGTGCCAGCAGCTTATATCCGGGGCGGACTGAAAAACTGTTTTTT	CASSLYPGRTEKLFF
TRBJ1-5	TRBD1	TRBV20-1	few	TGCAGTGCTCCCGACAGGGTAGGCAATCAGCCCCAGCATTTT	CSAPDRVGNQPQHF
TRBJ2-5	-	TRBV20-1	-	TGCAGTGCTAGGGGGGACGAGGCCCAGTACTTC	CSARGDEAQYF
TRBJ2-2	TRBD2	TRBV7-6	-	TGTGCCAGCAGCTTAGGGGCGGCGGGAGGAGAGACCGGGGAGCTGTTTTTT	CASSLGAAGGETGELFF
TRBJ2-3	TRBD2	TRBV7-2	many	TGTGCCAGCAGCTTAGTTGGGACTAGCGGCACAGATACGCAGTATTTT	CASSLVGTSGTDTQYF
TRBJ1-1	-	TRBV30	-	TGTGCCTGGGGAACGGGGCCAGTGGGTGAAGCTTTCTTT	CAWGTGPVGEAFF
TRBJ2-7	-	TRBV7-9	few	TGTGCCAGCAGCTTGGACCGTGCGGGGCAGTACTTC	CASSLDRAGQYF
TRBJ2-1	TRBD1	TRBV11-3	-	TGTGCCAGCAGCTTAGGGGGGACAGACAATGAGCAGTTCTTC	CASSLGGTDNEQFF
TRBJ1-2	-	TRBV12-3/TRBV12-4	-	TGTGCCAGCAGTTTTAGGGTGAACTATGGCTACACCTTC	CASSFRVNYGYTF
TRBJ1-5	-	TRBV20-1	-	TGCAGTGCTAGAACGGGGGGGGGCGACAATCAGCCCCAGCATTTT	CSARTGGGDNQPQHF
TRBJ1-2	-	TRBV24-1	many	TGTGCCACCAGTGATTTGCAGGGAAGAGGCTACACCTTC	CATSDLQGRGYTF
TRBJ2-3	TRBD2	TRBV9	-	TGTGCCAGCAGCAGTAGCGGGGGAGGGGATACGCAGTATTTT	CASSSSGGGDTQYF
TRBJ2-1	TRBD2	TRBV6-8	few	TGTGCCAGCAGAATAGCGGGAGGGCCGGGTAATGAGCAGTTCTTC	CASRIAGGPGNEQFF
TRBJ2-5	TRBD2	TRBV20-1	-	TGCAGTGCGCCGCCCCACGGGGGGCAAGAGACCCAGTACTTC	CSAPPHGGQETQYF
TRBJ2-1	-	TRBV30	-	TGTGCCTGGAGTGCACGTCTAGCGTTTACCTACAATGAGCAGTTCTTC	CAWSARLAFTYNEQFF
TRBJ2-1	TRBD2	TRBV20-1	few	TGCAGTGCTAGAGATTATAAGGCGGGAGGAGGAAACAATGAGCAGTTCTTC	CSARDYKAGGGNNEQFF
TRBJ2-1	-	TRBV6-8	-	TGTGCCAGCAGTTACGCGGGACCTCCCCAGAATGAGCAGTTCTTC	CASSYAGPPQNEQFF
TRBJ2-1	TRBD1	TRBV7-9	-	TGTGCCAGCAGCTTAGGACAGGGGTCTAACAATGAGCAGTTCTTC	CASSLGQGSNNEQFF
TRBJ1-5	-	TRBV7-2	-	TGTGCCAGCAGCTTAGCCAGGGAGGGAGCCCAGCATTTT	CASSLAREGAQHF
TRBJ2-5	-	TRBV6-6	once	TGTGCCAGCAGGTGGACTTCCCGGTTATACCAAGAGACCCAGTACTTC	CASRWTSRLYQETQYF
TRBJ2-1	TRBD2	TRBV7-6	many	TGTGCCAGCAGCTCCGCACTACTAGCGGGGGGGAATGAGCAGTTCTTC	CASSSALLAGGNEQFF
TRBJ2-5	-	TRBV4-1	many	TGCGCCAGCAGCCAAGGTCTTTTAGAGACCCAGTACTTC	CASSQGLLETQYF
TRBJ2-1	TRBD2	TRBV5-1	-	TGCGCCAGCAGCTTGGGGGGGAGGGGCCGTGAGCAGTTCTTC	CASSLGGRGREQFF
TRBJ2-1	TRBD2	TRBV14	few	TGTGCCAGCAGCCAAGATAGGCTAGCGGGGTACAATGAGCAGTTCTTC	CASSQDRLAGYNEQFF
TRBJ2-6	TRBD1	TRBV7-9	few	TGTGCCAGCAGCTCTTGGACAGGGGCCGACTCTGGGGCCAACGTCCTGACTTTC	CASSSWTGADSGANVLTF
TRBJ2-7	-	TRBV6-1	-	TGTGCCAGCAGTGCTTTGGACACAACCTACGAGCAGTACTTC	CASSALDTTYEQYF
TRBJ2-1	TRBD2	TRBV7-9	few	TGTGCCAGCAGCTTTATAGCGGGAGAACAGTTCTTC	CASSFIAGEQFF
TRBJ2-1	-	TRBV6-2/TRBV6-3	few	TGTGCCAGCAGAGGGGACTCCTGGGGGGCCTACAATGAGCAGTTCTTC	CASRGDSWGAYNEQFF